This TCR beta chain came from a study of T cells after yellow fever vaccination. Concerning this clonotype itself: Its specificity is unknown.

The V end was cut by 8 bases, the J end by 4 bases, with 20 bases between. From germline, CDR1 is SGHTA and CDR2 FQGNSA. The CDR3 sequence is 15 residues long. TCRdb reprocessed the 5' RACE reads with MiXCR, giving one entry per CDR3 protein. Here the sample spans under 500,000 distinct CDR3 sequences, around 19% being singletons. Whole-study results and caveats: Abundant bulk-population clonotypes could contaminate the FACS-sorted repertoires. The study re-detected most primary-vaccination clones after the booster (around 96% CD4, around 89% CD8). A limited proportion of clonotypes was detected within both the CD4 and CD8 compartments. A secondary response was less intense yet reached its peak sooner, at day 5 versus 15.

The V call is TRBV7-2, the J call TRBJ2-5; D possibly corresponds to TRBD1 (5 bases). This sequence originates from a young man who received the YFV17D yellow fever vaccine. Sequences were derived from PBMCs, sampled before the yellow fever booster vaccination. The CDR3 spells CASGSFVGLGETQYF. Written as DNA, the CDR3 is TGTGCCAGCGGGTCTTTCGTGGGGCTGGGAGAGACCCAGTACTTC.